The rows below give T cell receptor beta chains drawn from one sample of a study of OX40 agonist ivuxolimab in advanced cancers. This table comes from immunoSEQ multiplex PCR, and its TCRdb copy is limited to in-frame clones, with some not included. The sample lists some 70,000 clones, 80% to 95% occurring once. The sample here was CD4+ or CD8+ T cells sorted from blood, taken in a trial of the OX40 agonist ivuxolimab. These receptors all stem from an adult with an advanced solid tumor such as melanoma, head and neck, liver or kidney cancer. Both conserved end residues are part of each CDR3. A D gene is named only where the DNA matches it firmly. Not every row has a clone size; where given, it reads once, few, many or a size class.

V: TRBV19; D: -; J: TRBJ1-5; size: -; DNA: TGTGCCAGTAGGGTCGGGGGGGCAAGCAATCAGCCCCAGCATTTT; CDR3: CASRVGGASNQPQHF
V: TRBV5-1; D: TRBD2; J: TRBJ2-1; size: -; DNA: TGCGCCAGCAGGCGCGGGGGGGTATACAATGAGCAGTTCTTC; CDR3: CASRRGGVYNEQFF
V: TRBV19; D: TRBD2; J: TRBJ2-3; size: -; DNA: TGTGCCACTGGAGCGGGAGCGCTTTCCACAGATACGCAGTATTTT; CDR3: CATGAGALSTDTQYF
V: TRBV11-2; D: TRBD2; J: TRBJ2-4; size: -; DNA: TGTGCCAGCAGCCCTCGGGCTAGCGGAGCCAAAAACATTCAGTACTTC; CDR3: CASSPRASGAKNIQYF
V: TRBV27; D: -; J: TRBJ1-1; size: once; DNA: TGTGACCGAACGGGAATGCGGACTGAAGCTTTCTTT; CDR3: CDRTGMRTEAFF
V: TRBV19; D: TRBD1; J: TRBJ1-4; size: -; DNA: TGTGCCAGTAGACAGGGGATGAAGGAAAAACTGTTTTTT; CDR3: CASRQGMKEKLFF
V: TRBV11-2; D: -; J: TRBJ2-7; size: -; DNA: TGTGCCAGCAGCTTATGGCAGCGAGCTAACTACGAGCAGTACTTC; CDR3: CASSLWQRANYEQYF
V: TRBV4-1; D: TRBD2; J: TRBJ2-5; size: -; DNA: TGCGCCAGCAGCCAAGGAGGCGGGGGAGGATGGGAGACCCAGTACTTC; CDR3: CASSQGGGGGWETQYF
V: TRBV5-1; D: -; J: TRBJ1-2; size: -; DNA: TGCGCCAGCAGCTTGCCGAACCCAATTCAGACTAACTATGGCTACACCTTC; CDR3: CASSLPNPIQTNYGYTF
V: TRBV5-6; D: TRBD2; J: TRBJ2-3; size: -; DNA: TGTGCCAGCAGCTTGAGGTTGGGGACGGGAGGGCAAGATACGCAGTATTTT; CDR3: CASSLRLGTGGQDTQYF
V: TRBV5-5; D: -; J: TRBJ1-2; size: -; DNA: TGTGCCAGCAGCTCTCAGGGATATCGGGGCTACACCTTC; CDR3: CASSSQGYRGYTF
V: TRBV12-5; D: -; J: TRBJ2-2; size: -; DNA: TGTGCTAGTGGTCCAACACAGGGAGTGCGGGAGCTGTTTTTT; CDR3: CASGPTQGVRELFF
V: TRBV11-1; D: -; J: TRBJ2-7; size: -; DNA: TGTGCCAGCAGCTTAGTCTCGGGAGAAGGGTTGGCCTACGAGCAGTACTTC; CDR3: CASSLVSGEGLAYEQYF
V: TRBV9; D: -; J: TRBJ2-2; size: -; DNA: TGTGCCAGCAGCGTAGGTTCCACCGGGGAGCTGTTTTTT; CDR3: CASSVGSTGELFF
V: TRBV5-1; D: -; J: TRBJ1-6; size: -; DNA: TGCGCCAGCAGCCCATCGGGCACTGGGAATTCACCCCTCCACTTT; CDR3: CASSPSGTGNSPLHF
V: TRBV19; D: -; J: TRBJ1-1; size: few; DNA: TGTGCCAGTAGAACAGGGAGGGACACTGAAGCTTTCTTT; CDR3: CASRTGRDTEAFF
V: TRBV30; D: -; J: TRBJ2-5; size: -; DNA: TGTGCCTGGAGTGTATTCAGGGGGGTAAAAGAGACCCAGTACTTC; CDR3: CAWSVFRGVKETQYF
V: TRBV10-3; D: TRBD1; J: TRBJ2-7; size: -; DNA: TGTGCCATCAACACCGGGACAGGGTTTGACGAGCAGTACTTC; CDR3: CAINTGTGFDEQYF
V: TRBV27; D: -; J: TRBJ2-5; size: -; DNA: TGTGCCAGCAGACCACCCCAAGAGACCCAGTACTTC; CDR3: CASRPPQETQYF
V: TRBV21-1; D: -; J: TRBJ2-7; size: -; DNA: TGTGCCAGCAGCAAGGGGGACAGGGGAAACTACGAGCAGTACTTC; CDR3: CASSKGDRGNYEQYF
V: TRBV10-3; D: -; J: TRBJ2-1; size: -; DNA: TGTGCCATCAGTGAGAATCTAGGACCTTACAATGAGCAGTTCTTC; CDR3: CAISENLGPYNEQFF
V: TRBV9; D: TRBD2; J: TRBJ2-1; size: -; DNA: TGTGCCAGCAGCCCCGGGACTAGCGGGGCCTACAATGAGCAGTTCTTC; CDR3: CASSPGTSGAYNEQFF
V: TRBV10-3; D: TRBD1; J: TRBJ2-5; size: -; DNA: TGTGCCATCAGTGAGGGACAGGGGGCGGGGGAGACCCAGTACTTC; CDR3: CAISEGQGAGETQYF
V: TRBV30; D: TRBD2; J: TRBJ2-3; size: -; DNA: TGTGCCTGGAGCGTAGCGGGAGGGACAGATACGCAGTATTTT; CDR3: CAWSVAGGTDTQYF
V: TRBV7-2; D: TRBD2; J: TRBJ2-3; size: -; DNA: TGTGCCAGCAGCTTAGGAGGCGGGGGTTACACAGATACGCAGTATTTT; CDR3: CASSLGGGGYTDTQYF
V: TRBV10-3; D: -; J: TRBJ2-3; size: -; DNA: TGTGCCATCAGTGAGTCTAACGGGGCTAGCACAGATACGCAGTATTTT; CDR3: CAISESNGASTDTQYF
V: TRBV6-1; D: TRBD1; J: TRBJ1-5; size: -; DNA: TGTGCCAGCACCAACTACGGGACAGGTAATCAGCCCCAGCATTTT; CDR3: CASTNYGTGNQPQHF
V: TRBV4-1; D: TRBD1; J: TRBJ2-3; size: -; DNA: TGCGCCAGCAGCCCCTTGGGCACAGGGGGGACAGATACGCAGTATTTT; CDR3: CASSPLGTGGTDTQYF
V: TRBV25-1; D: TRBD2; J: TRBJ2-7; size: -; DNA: TGTGCCAGCAGTGAAAGCAGCGGGGGAGAGCAGTACTTC; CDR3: CASSESSGGEQYF
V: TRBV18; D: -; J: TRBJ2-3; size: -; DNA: TGTGCCAGCTCACGGCGGGAAGGGAGCACAGATACGCAGTATTTT; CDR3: CASSRREGSTDTQYF
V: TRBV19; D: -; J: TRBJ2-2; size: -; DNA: TGTGCCAGTAGTATCGGGAACACCGGGGAGCTGTTTTTT; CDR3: CASSIGNTGELFF
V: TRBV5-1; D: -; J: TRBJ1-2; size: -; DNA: TGCGCCAGCAGCGTGGACAGCCCTGCCCTTTATGGCTACACCTTC; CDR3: CASSVDSPALYGYTF
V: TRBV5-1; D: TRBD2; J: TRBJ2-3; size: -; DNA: TGCGCCAGCAGCCCTAGCGGGGGGATCACAGATACGCAGTATTTT; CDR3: CASSPSGGITDTQYF
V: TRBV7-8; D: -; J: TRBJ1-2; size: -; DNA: TGTGCCAGCACAAACATTCCGAGACAGGTAGAGGGCTACACCTTC; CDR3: CASTNIPRQVEGYTF
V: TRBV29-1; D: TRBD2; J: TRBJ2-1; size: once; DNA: TGCAGCGGCGGACTAGCGGGGGCAGATGAGCAGTTCTTC; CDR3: CSGGLAGADEQFF
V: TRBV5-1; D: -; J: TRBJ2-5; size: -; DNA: TGCGCCAGCAGCTTGGTTGCGGGTGAAGAGACCCAGTACTTC; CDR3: CASSLVAGEETQYF
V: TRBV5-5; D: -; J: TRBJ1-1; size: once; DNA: TGTGCCACCGAGGGCGGGGTCGCTAGCGCTGAAGCTTTCTTT; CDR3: CATEGGVASAEAFF
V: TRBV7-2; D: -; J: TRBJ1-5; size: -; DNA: TGTGCCAGCAGCTTAGATCCAGGGGGCAATCAGCCCCAGCATTTT; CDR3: CASSLDPGGNQPQHF
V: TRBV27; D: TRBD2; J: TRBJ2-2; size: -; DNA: TGTGCCAGCAGTTCGAGACTAGCGGTACCCTCGGCGAACACCGGGGAGCTGTTTTTT; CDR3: CASSSRLAVPSANTGELFF
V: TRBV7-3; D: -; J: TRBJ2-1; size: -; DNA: TGTGCCAGCAGCCAAGACCGGTCCTACAATGAGCAGTTCTTC; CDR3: CASSQDRSYNEQFF
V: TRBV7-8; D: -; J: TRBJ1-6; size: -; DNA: TGTGCCAGCAGCCGTTCAGGGTCAGATAATTCACCCCTCCACTTT; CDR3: CASSRSGSDNSPLHF
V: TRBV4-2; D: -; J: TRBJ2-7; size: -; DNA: TGTGCCAGCAGCAGAGACTCCTACGAGCAGTACTTC; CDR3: CASSRDSYEQYF
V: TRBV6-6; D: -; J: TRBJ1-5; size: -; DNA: TGTGCCAGCAGCCCCAGGGGAGGCAGCCAGCCCCAGCATTTT; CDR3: CASSPRGGSQPQHF
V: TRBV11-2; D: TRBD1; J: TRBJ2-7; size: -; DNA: TGTGCCAGCAGCTTAGATCAGGGGACAGGCCAGTACTTC; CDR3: CASSLDQGTGQYF
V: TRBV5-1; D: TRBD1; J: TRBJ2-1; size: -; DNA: TGCGCCAGCAGCCGGGACAGAACCTACAATGAGCAGTTCTTC; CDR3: CASSRDRTYNEQFF
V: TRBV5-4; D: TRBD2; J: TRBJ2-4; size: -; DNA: TGTGCCAGCAGCTTGGGCGTGCCTAGCGGGCTAGCCAAAAACATTCAGTACTTC; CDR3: CASSLGVPSGLAKNIQYF
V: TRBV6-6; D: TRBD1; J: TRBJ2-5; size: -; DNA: TGTGCCAGCAGTAGGGGTAACAGGGGGCGGGAGACCCAGTACTTC; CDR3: CASSRGNRGRETQYF
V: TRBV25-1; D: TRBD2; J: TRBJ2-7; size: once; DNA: TGTGCCACCTCGGGACTAGCGGGAGGGCCAATCTCCTACGAGCAGTACTTC; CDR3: CATSGLAGGPISYEQYF
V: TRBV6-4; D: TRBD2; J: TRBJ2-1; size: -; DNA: TGTGCCAGCAGTGACGAGGGCGGGAGGGACAATGAGCAGTTCTTC; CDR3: CASSDEGGRDNEQFF
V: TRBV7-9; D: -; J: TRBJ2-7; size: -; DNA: TGTGCCAGCAGCCCACAGGGGGGGGGCTTGGACGAGCAGTACTTC; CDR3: CASSPQGGGLDEQYF
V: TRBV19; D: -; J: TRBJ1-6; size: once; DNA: TGTGCCAGTCGCCGGGAGGGCGGAACAGGATCACCCCTCCACTTT; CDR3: CASRREGGTGSPLHF
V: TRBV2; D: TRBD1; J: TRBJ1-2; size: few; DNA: TGTGCCAGCAATGGACAGGGGGTGGGGTATGGCTACACCTTC; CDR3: CASNGQGVGYGYTF